The clone carrying this T cell receptor beta chain was seen at least ten times. No antigen is known for it. This record comes from a study of CD8 T cells in ankylosing spondylitis. Using quantitative 5'-RACE with molecular barcodes, the authors made TCR beta libraries. TCRdb re-called the 5' RACE reads with MiXCR, one entry per CDR3 protein. The sample yields 350,000 or so distinct CDR3 sequences, approximately 10% seen once. Overall study results and limits: Earlier work had already found some motif variants in reactive arthritis synovial fluid and blood.

The CDR3 sequence is 14 residues long. Germline loops: CDR1 MDHEN, CDR2 SYDVKM. Trimming pared 7 bases from V and 0 bases from J, leaving 11 bases between. The sample comprised blood, either unsorted or a sorted T cell fraction (not recorded which). This sequence joins TRBV28 and TRBJ2-3; either TRBD1 or TRBD2 may supply D (5 bases each). This receptor was obtained from a female donor with ankylosing spondylitis or in good health (not recorded which). Here the CDR3 DNA reads TGTGCCAGCATAACAGGCGGGAGCACAGATACGCAGTATTTT. This encodes CASITGGSTDTQYF.